These T cell receptor beta chains were read from a single sample in a study of cytomegalovirus exposure and HLA in healthy donors. Some clones are missing from TCRdb's copy, which holds only in-frame ones; the method was immunoSEQ multiplex PCR. Of fewer than 250,000 clones listed, about 83% are singletons. The source material was PBMCs. The receptors come from a woman aged 45 to 65 in good health and CMV-seropositive. CDR3s include the opening cysteine and the closing phenylalanine or tryptophan. A D gene is named only where the DNA matches it firmly. The size field is filled for only some rows; it gives once, few, many or a size class.

V gene	clone size	J gene	D gene	CDR3 DNA	CDR3 protein
TRBV6-5	-	TRBJ2-7	-	TGTGCCAGCAGCCAACGCGGGACAGCGAACTACGAGCAGTACTTC	CASSQRGTANYEQYF
TRBV5-4	-	TRBJ2-1	TRBD1	TGTGCCAGCAGCGGGATGACAGGGGCACAGAACAATGAGCAGTTCTTC	CASSGMTGAQNNEQFF
TRBV10-1	-	TRBJ2-7	-	TGCGCCAGCAGTGATTCCGATGACTACTACGAGCAGTACTTC	CASSDSDDYYEQYF
TRBV28	-	TRBJ1-5	-	TGTGCCAGCAGTTTAGGGGGAGGAAATCAGCCCCAGCATTTT	CASSLGGGNQPQHF
TRBV5-4	-	TRBJ1-2	TRBD1	TGTGCCAGCAGCGCCAGGGACAGTCACTATGGCTACACCTTC	CASSARDSHYGYTF
TRBV6-5	-	TRBJ2-7	TRBD1	TGTGCCAGCAGGGGGACAGGGGCCTTCTACGAGCAGTACTTC	CASRGTGAFYEQYF
TRBV18	-	TRBJ2-1	TRBD2	TGTGCCAGCTCACAACGGACTAGCGGGGTCAATGAGCAGTTCTTC	CASSQRTSGVNEQFF
TRBV6-4	-	TRBJ2-2	-	TGTGCCAGCAGAAGCGGCTACGACACCGGGGAGCTGTTTTTT	CASRSGYDTGELFF
TRBV5-1	-	TRBJ2-1	-	TGCGCCAGCAGCCCGGGACAAGGCGAGCAGTTCTTC	CASSPGQGEQFF
TRBV4-1	-	TRBJ2-7	-	TGCGCCAGCAGCCAAGGTCGACAGAATACCTACGAGCAGTACTTC	CASSQGRQNTYEQYF
TRBV28	-	TRBJ1-5	-	TGTGCCAGCAGAAGAAGGTGGGGCTCCCTCATCCAGCCCCAGCATTTT	CASRRRWGSLIQPQHF
TRBV6-1	once	TRBJ2-7	-	TGTGCCAGCAGTGGACAGGCAACCTACGAGCAGTACTTC	CASSGQATYEQYF
TRBV9	-	TRBJ2-7	-	TGTGCCAGCAGCGTAGCGCAGGGAGGCTACGAGCAGTACTTC	CASSVAQGGYEQYF
TRBV4-2	few	TRBJ2-1	TRBD2	TGTGCCAGCAGCCCCCAAGCGGGGGGGGAGTTCTTC	CASSPQAGGEFF
TRBV5-4	-	TRBJ1-5	-	TGTGCCAGCAGCTTAGGAGGGGCGAATCAGCCCCAGCATTTT	CASSLGGANQPQHF
TRBV29-1	-	TRBJ2-7	TRBD2	TGCAGCGTGGCCCCGGGAGGCCCGGACGAGCAGTACTTC	CSVAPGGPDEQYF
TRBV2	-	TRBJ1-3	-	TGTGCCAGCAGTGGCGGAGCCTCTGGAAACACCATATATTTT	CASSGGASGNTIYF
TRBV7-9	once	TRBJ1-1	-	TGTGCCAGCAGCTTGGGCCGGCCGGCCAACACTGAAGCTTTCTTT	CASSLGRPANTEAFF
TRBV4-3	few	TRBJ1-2	TRBD1	TGCGCCAGCAGCCAATGGACAGGGGAAAACTATGGCTACACCTTC	CASSQWTGENYGYTF
TRBV6-5	-	TRBJ1-1	TRBD1	TGTGCCAGCAGGTCCCGACAGGGGAAAGAAGCTTTCTTT	CASRSRQGKEAFF
TRBV28	-	TRBJ1-1	TRBD1	TGTGCCAGCAGTTTAATCGCAGGGGGCACGAACACTGAAGCTTTCTTT	CASSLIAGGTNTEAFF
TRBV18	-	TRBJ1-2	-	TGTGCCAGCTCACCAAGTCGACAGACCTATGGCTACACCTTC	CASSPSRQTYGYTF
TRBV25-1	-	TRBJ1-5	-	TGTGCCAGCAGTGAGGGCGGGGCGGAGGGTCAGCCCCAGCATTTT	CASSEGGAEGQPQHF
TRBV18	-	TRBJ2-1	-	TGTGCCAGCTCACGGACAAGCTCCTACAATGAGCAGTTCTTC	CASSRTSSYNEQFF
TRBV12-5	-	TRBJ1-2	-	TGTGCTAGTGGCGATCATACTATCACAGGGAGGGCCTATGGCTACACCTTC	CASGDHTITGRAYGYTF
TRBV11-1	-	TRBJ2-1	TRBD2	TGTGCCAGCAGCCGACTAGCTAACTCCTACAATGAGCAGTTCTTC	CASSRLANSYNEQFF
TRBV5-4	-	TRBJ1-2	-	TGTGCCAGCAGCTTTAAGGCAGGGATACATGGCTACACCTTC	CASSFKAGIHGYTF
TRBV11-3	-	TRBJ2-1	TRBD1	TGTGCCAGCAGCCGGGACAGCTCCTACAATGAGCAGTTCTTC	CASSRDSSYNEQFF
TRBV2	-	TRBJ1-1	-	TGTGCCAGCAGGTCCCCCGGGAACACTGAAGCTTTCTTT	CASRSPGNTEAFF
TRBV10-3	-	TRBJ2-1	-	TGTGCCATCAGCGATAGTGGTCTACTCCGGGGGCAGTTCTTC	CAISDSGLLRGQFF
TRBV5-1	once	TRBJ2-7	-	TGCGCCAGCAGGTTGCTGACAGCAACCTACGAGCAGTACTTC	CASRLLTATYEQYF
TRBV5-4	-	TRBJ1-6	TRBD1	TGTGCCAGCAGCTTGAACAGGGGGGATTCACCCCTCCACTTT	CASSLNRGDSPLHF
TRBV11-1	-	TRBJ2-3	-	TGTGCCAGCAGCTCCCCCGGGATTAGCACAGATACGCAGTATTTT	CASSSPGISTDTQYF
TRBV28	-	TRBJ1-2	-	TGTGCCAGCACCGCCAACAGGGCTGTGGAAGGCTACACCTTC	CASTANRAVEGYTF
TRBV11-2	-	TRBJ1-5	-	TGTGCCAGCAGCCAAGCACGAAATCAGCCCCAGCATTTT	CASSQARNQPQHF
TRBV5-1	-	TRBJ2-5	-	TGCGCCAGCAGCTTGCCGGAAGAGACCCAGTACTTC	CASSLPEETQYF
TRBV28	-	TRBJ2-7	TRBD1	TGTGCCAGCAGTTTAGGGACACAGGGGATGAGGGAGCAGTACTTC	CASSLGTQGMREQYF
TRBV4-1	-	TRBJ2-5	-	TGCGCCAGCGGCCAGTTCGGGACATTCCAAGAGACCCAGTACTTC	CASGQFGTFQETQYF
TRBV7-9	-	TRBJ2-5	TRBD2	TGTGCCAGCAGCCACGGAGCGGGGGCAGGGGAGACCCAGTACTTC	CASSHGAGAGETQYF
TRBV2	-	TRBJ1-6	TRBD1	TGTGCCAGCAGTGATAGAGGGGGCCCCTATAATTCACCCCTCCACTTT	CASSDRGGPYNSPLHF
TRBV7-6	-	TRBJ1-6	-	TGTGCCAGCAGCTTACCCCCAGGAGGGAACATTAATTCACCCCTCCACTTT	CASSLPPGGNINSPLHF
TRBV30	-	TRBJ1-3	-	TGTGCCTGGAGTGTACAGGGAAACACCATATATTTT	CAWSVQGNTIYF